This T cell receptor (beta chain) was profiled in a study of cytomegalovirus exposure and HLA in healthy donors. The PCR had 60 Vbeta and 13 Jbeta primers. TCRdb's copy holds only in-frame clones and misses some; the assay was immunoSEQ multiplex PCR. The table includes about 120,000 clones, 55% to 65% detected once. This clone has a handful of counts. Its antigen is undetermined. Findings of the study overall: For most TCR beta V segments, an earlier analysis put the productive rate at about 87% or about 30% of the time. Later analysis indicated greater clonal expansion among HLA-associated TCR beta chains than among equally common other chains.

CDR1 and CDR2 (germline): SGHTA, FQGTGA. The length of the CDR3 is 16 residues. Trimming removed 4 bases from V and 4 bases from J, with 19 bases in between. The TCR originated in a man in his forties or fifties in good health and CMV-seropositive. The chain combines TRBV7-3 with TRBJ2-5, with a possible D match to TRBD1 (5 bases). Sequencing was done on a sample of PBMCs. Here the CDR3 DNA reads TGTGCCAGCAGCTGGGGCGGCGGCAGGGCCACAGAGACCCAGTACTTC. Residues: CASSWGGGRATETQYF. The full variable domain, rest sourced from reference TRBV7-3 and TRBJ2-5, is GAGVSQTPSNKVTEKGKYVELRCDPISGHTALYWYRQSLGQGPEFLIYFQGTGAADDSGLPNDRFFAVRPEGSVSTLKIQRTERGDSAVYLCASSWGGGRATETQYFGPGTRLLVL.